The text below deals with one T cell receptor (beta chain). Its target is unknown. Produced via immunoSEQ multiplex PCR; TCRdb's table is partial and in-frame only. The sample has roughly 130,000 clones; 85% to 90% are singletons. The germline V gene encodes CDR1 LGHNA and CDR2 YNFKEQ. CDR3 length: 17 amino acids. V dropped 4 bases and J dropped 5 bases, with 21 bases sitting between them. The entry originates in a study of cytomegalovirus exposure and HLA in healthy donors. Study-wide points: Later, an analysis found that TCR clusters from the first cohort tended to co-occur in the roughly 120 validation repertoires.

The sequencing sample was made of PBMCs. This sequence joins TRBV4-2 and TRBJ2-1; weak D call: TRBD2 (6 bases). The clonotype comes from a man younger than 40 in good health and CMV-seronegative. The CDR3, as DNA: TGTGCCAGCAGCCTAAGGGGAAGGTCTAGCGTTCACAATGAGCAGTTCTTC. Translation: CASSLRGRSSVHNEQFF.